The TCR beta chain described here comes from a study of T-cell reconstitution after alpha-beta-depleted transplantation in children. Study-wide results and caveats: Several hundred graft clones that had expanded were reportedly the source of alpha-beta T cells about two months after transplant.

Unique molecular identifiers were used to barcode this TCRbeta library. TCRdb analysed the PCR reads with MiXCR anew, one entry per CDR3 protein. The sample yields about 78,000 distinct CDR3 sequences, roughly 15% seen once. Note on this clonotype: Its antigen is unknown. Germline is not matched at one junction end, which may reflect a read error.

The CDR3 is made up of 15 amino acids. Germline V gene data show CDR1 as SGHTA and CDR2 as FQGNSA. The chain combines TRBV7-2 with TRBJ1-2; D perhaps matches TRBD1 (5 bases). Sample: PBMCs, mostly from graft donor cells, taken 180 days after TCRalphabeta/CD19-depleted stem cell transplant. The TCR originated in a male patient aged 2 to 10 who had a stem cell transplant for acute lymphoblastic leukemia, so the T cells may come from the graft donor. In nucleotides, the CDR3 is TGTGCCAGCAGCTTAGGGGGGACCGGTGGAGGACGCACTCACTTC. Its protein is CASSLGGTGGGRTHF.